The T cell receptor beta chain described here comes from a study of CD8+ T cells in alopecia areata. Reverse transcription of extracted RNA yielded cDNA, which provided the sequencing template. Method: immunoSEQ multiplex PCR; TCRdb's copy keeps in-frame clones and lacks some. The repertoire holds about 140,000 clones, 50% to 60% seen once, with 4% to 5.5% in the top ten. Study results and limitations: It was lesional scalp, especially alopecia totalis/universalis, that showed higher clonality than normal scalp.

The CDR3 runs to 13 residues. CDR1 and CDR2 (germline): GTSNPN, SVGIG (reference sequence). V lost 2 bases to trimming and J lost 2 bases, with 9 bases between them. In regard to this clone: The antigen remains undetermined.

Specimen: CD4+ T cells sorted from blood. V gene TRBV30 combines with J gene TRBJ1-1; D is unclear. The TCR was taken from a human donor in good health. The DNA for the CDR3 is TGTGCCTGGAGTTTTCTTTATAACACTGAAGCTTTCTTT. Translated, it gives CAWSFLYNTEAFF. Full variable domain (rest looked up from reference TRBV30 and TRBJ1-1): SQTIHQWPATLVQPVGSPLSLECTVEGTSNPNLYWYRQAAGRGLQLLFYSVGIGQISSEVPQNLSASRPQDRQFILSSKKLLLSDSGFYLCAWSFLYNTEAFFGQGTRLTVV.